Listed below are T cell receptor beta chains from one sample, sequenced in a study of graft-versus-host responses after intestinal transplantation. Sequenced by immunoSEQ multiplex PCR; TCRdb stores in-frame clones only, minus some. The top ten hold about 2.5% of the sample, which has about 50,000 clones, 80% to 95% seen once. These receptors lack a known antigen. Sequenced here: unstimulated CD4+ T cells sorted from spleen or lymph node cells, sampled before transplant. The origin of the receptors is a human donor who was the organ donor for an intestinal transplant. Each CDR3 is given with its conserved first and last residue. A D gene is named only where the DNA matches it firmly. Size is omitted from some rows. Given values are once, few, many or a class for expanded clones.

cdr3_aa: CATGEYTEAFF; cdr3_nt: TGTGCCACCGGGGAGTACACTGAAGCTTTCTTT; clone_size: .; cdr3_length: 11; j_call: TRBJ1-1; v_call: TRBV6-5; d_call: .
cdr3_aa: CASSVLTVSNGYTF; cdr3_nt: TGTGCCAGCAGTGTTCTCACGGTTTCAAATGGCTACACCTTC; clone_size: .; cdr3_length: 14; j_call: TRBJ1-2; v_call: TRBV6-1; d_call: .
cdr3_aa: CASRPAGGRETQYF; cdr3_nt: TGTGCCAGCAGACCCGCCGGGGGGCGGGAGACCCAGTACTTC; clone_size: .; cdr3_length: 14; j_call: TRBJ2-5; v_call: TRBV6-6; d_call: .
cdr3_aa: CASSQDREPNTDTQYF; cdr3_nt: TGCGCCAGCAGCCAAGATCGGGAGCCTAACACAGATACGCAGTATTTT; clone_size: .; cdr3_length: 16; j_call: TRBJ2-3; v_call: TRBV4-1; d_call: .
cdr3_aa: CASSFRTSGTYEQYF; cdr3_nt: TGTGCCAGCAGCTTCCGGACTAGCGGAACCTACGAGCAGTACTTC; clone_size: .; cdr3_length: 15; j_call: TRBJ2-7; v_call: TRBV7-2; d_call: TRBD2
cdr3_aa: CASSSGTSGTQETQYF; cdr3_nt: TGTGCCAGCAGCTCCGGGACTAGCGGGACCCAAGAGACCCAGTACTTC; clone_size: once; cdr3_length: 16; j_call: TRBJ2-5; v_call: TRBV7-2; d_call: TRBD2
cdr3_aa: CASRRELVPDTQYF; cdr3_nt: TGTGCCAGCAGACGGGAGTTAGTACCAGATACGCAGTATTTT; clone_size: .; cdr3_length: 14; j_call: TRBJ2-3; v_call: TRBV6-6; d_call: .
cdr3_aa: CASSYGGYTEAFF; cdr3_nt: TGTGCCAGCAGTTATGGGGGATACACTGAAGCTTTCTTT; clone_size: once; cdr3_length: 13; j_call: TRBJ1-1; v_call: TRBV6-5; d_call: .
cdr3_aa: CASSPGTNNEQFF; cdr3_nt: TGTGCCAGCTCACCCGGGACTAACAATGAGCAGTTCTTC; clone_size: .; cdr3_length: 13; j_call: TRBJ2-1; v_call: TRBV18; d_call: TRBD2
cdr3_aa: CASRGLAYEQYF; cdr3_nt: TGTGCCAGCCGGGGACTAGCGTACGAGCAGTACTTC; clone_size: .; cdr3_length: 12; j_call: TRBJ2-7; v_call: TRBV6-6; d_call: TRBD2
cdr3_aa: CASSQADRTQETQYF; cdr3_nt: TGCGCCAGCAGCCAAGCGGACAGGACCCAAGAGACCCAGTACTTC; clone_size: .; cdr3_length: 15; j_call: TRBJ2-5; v_call: TRBV4-3; d_call: TRBD1
cdr3_aa: CASSVDTGLRWNEQFF; cdr3_nt: TGCGCCAGCAGCGTGGATACAGGGTTACGATGGAATGAGCAGTTCTTC; clone_size: .; cdr3_length: 16; j_call: TRBJ2-1; v_call: TRBV5-1; d_call: .
cdr3_aa: CASSFRQGNTEAFF; cdr3_nt: TGTGCCAGCTCATTTAGACAGGGGAACACTGAAGCTTTCTTT; clone_size: .; cdr3_length: 14; j_call: TRBJ1-1; v_call: TRBV18; d_call: TRBD1